Below are 19 T cell receptor beta chains sequenced from a single sample in a study of blood T cell repertoires in COVID-19. Only in-frame clones appear in the TCRdb table, and some are missing; sequencing was by immunoSEQ multiplex PCR. Found here are roughly 120,000 clones, about 85% of them singletons; the top ten hold about 3.9%. The sequencing sample was made of peripheral blood. The origin of the receptors is a man in his fifties or sixties with acute or convalescent COVID-19.

The V gene is TRBV27, the J gene TRBJ1-2, with 9 bases identical to TRBD1. Germline V CDR1 and CDR2: MNHEY, SMNVEV (reference sequence). The CDR3 is made up of 16 amino acids. The trim removed 4 bases at V and 3 bases at J, leaving 9 bases unmatched. CDR3: CASSSHGTGRDYGYTF. CDR3 bases: TGTGCCAGCAGTTCCCACGGGACAGGGAGGGACTATGGCTACACCTTC.

The J gene is TRBJ2-7, the V gene TRBV11-2; 8 nucleotides line up with TRBD2. Germline V CDR1 and CDR2: SGHAT, FQNNGV. V dropped 1 base and J dropped 6; count of bases not matched to a gene: 5. The CDR3 contains 14 residues. CDR3 DNA: TGTGCCAGCAGCTTAGGCAGCGGGAGAGTCGAGCAGTACTTC. It is translated as CASSLGSGRVEQYF.

This chain joins TRBV3-1 (or the pseudogene TRBV3-2) and TRBJ2-1; D is undetermined. Trimming cost V 4 bases and J 5 bases, with 6 bases left between them. The CDR3 is made up of 12 amino acids. From germline, CDR1 is LGHDT and CDR2 YNNKEL (reference sequence). The CDR3 loop reads CASSRQDNEQFF. The CDR3 DNA reads as TGTGCCAGCAGCCGCCAGGACAATGAGCAGTTCTTC.

The chain combines TRBV28 with TRBJ2-2; 10 nucleotides align to TRBD2. In germline, CDR1 is MDHEN, CDR2 SYDVKM. J was trimmed by 8 bases and V by 0 bases; bases with no gene match: 9. CDR3 length equals 17 residues. CDR3 protein: CASSLWDLAGEQGELFF. CDR3 nucleotide sequence: TGTGCCAGCAGTTTATGGGACCTAGCGGGAGAACAAGGGGAGCTGTTTTTT.

V is TRBV29-1 and J is TRBJ2-1, with D uncertain. CDR1 is SQVTM and CDR2 is ANQGSEA in the germline V gene. The CDR3 consists of 15 residues. CDR3 sequence reads: CSTLTGVNSYNEQFF. The CDR3 nucleotides read TGCAGTACCCTAACTGGTGTTAACTCCTACAATGAGCAGTTCTTC.

The chain couples TRBV3-1 (or the pseudogene TRBV3-2) to TRBJ1-3; no clear D gene. Germline V gene lookup returns CDR1 LGHDT and CDR2 YNNKEL (reference sequence). Deletions cut 4 bases from V and 0 bases from J, with 13 bases between. This CDR3 contains 16 residues. This chain's CDR3 is CASSPTALSSGNTIYF. DNA of the CDR3: TGTGCCAGCAGCCCAACAGCTCTCAGCTCTGGAAACACCATATATTTT.

The chain uses TRBV27 and TRBJ2-7; 7 bases line up with TRBD1. Trimming took 5 bases from V and 2 from J; bases not matched to a gene: 9. CDR3 size: 15 residues. Germline CDR1 reads MNHEY; CDR2 reads SMNVEV (reference sequence). CDR3 coding DNA: TGTGCCAGCAGTCCCACCGGACAGGTCACCTACGAGCAGTACTTC. Translated, it gives CASSPTGQVTYEQYF.

The gene calls are TRBV27 and TRBJ2-7; 8 bases align to TRBD1. This CDR3 region has 15 residues. With V trimmed by 5 bases and J by 1 base, 7 bases remained unmatched. Germline CDR1 and CDR2: MNHEY and SMNVEV (reference sequence). The CDR3 loop reads CASSKGTGLSYEQYF. The CDR3 nucleotides read TGTGCCAGCAGTAAGGGGACAGGTCTATCCTACGAGCAGTACTTC.

The chain has TRBV30 and TRBJ1-1; 12 bases line up with TRBD1. Germline assignment: CDR1 GTSNPN and CDR2 SVGIG (reference sequence). J was trimmed by 3 bases and V by 8 bases; bases with no gene match: 7. The CDR3 consists of 14 residues. The CDR3 reads CAGDRGRMDTEAFF. DNA of the CDR3: TGTGCCGGGGACAGGGGGCGAATGGACACTGAAGCTTTCTTT.

The rearrangement links TRBV24-1 to TRBJ2-3, with TRBD2 matching 9 bases. The length of the CDR3 is 14 residues. Germline CDR1 and CDR2: KGHDR and SFDVKD. Trimming removed 10 bases from V and 2 bases from J; junction bases left unmatched: 6. In DNA form, the CDR3 reads TGTGCCACTCAGCGGGAGGTCTCCACAGATACGCAGTATTTT. It codes for CATQREVSTDTQYF.

The CDR3 region has the DNA TGTGCCAGCAGTTTTGGGGCGGAGACCCAGTACTTC. This codes for CASSFGAETQYF. The chain joins TRBV28 to TRBJ2-5, with D possibly being TRBD1 (5 bases). With 3 bases removed from V and 5 bases from J, the gap between germline ends came to 7 bases. Germline-derived CDR1 and CDR2 are MDHEN and SYDVKM. This CDR3 is built from 12 residues.

V gene TRBV6-6 combines with J gene TRBJ1-5; weak D call: TRBD1 (5 bases). This CDR3 is 14 amino acids long. Per the germline V gene, CDR1 is MNHNY and CDR2 is SVGAGI (reference sequence). V shed 8 bases and J shed 0 bases, with 11 bases lying between them. CDR3 in DNA: TGTGCCAGCCTTGGGGCTCATAGCAATCAGCCCCAGCATTTT. This codes for CASLGAHSNQPQHF.

The rearrangement joins TRBV5-6 to TRBJ2-4, with D perhaps TRBD1 (5 bases). The CDR3 sequence is 15 residues long. Trimming shortened V by 7 bases and J by 3 bases, and 17 bases separated the two germline ends. CDR1 is SGHDT, CDR2 YYEEEE, per germline. CDR3: CASGTGSWGKNIQYF. The CDR3 DNA is TGTGCCAGCGGAACAGGATCCTGGGGCAAAAACATTCAGTACTTC.

V is TRBV18 and J is TRBJ2-6, with 8 bases lining up with TRBD1. V was pared by 2 bases and J by 2 bases, with 2 bases of the junction left unmatched. Germline assignment: CDR1 KGHSH and CDR2 LQKENI. The CDR3 is 16 amino acids. This CDR3 is CASSPSTGAGANVLTF. As DNA, the CDR3 is TGTGCCAGCTCACCATCGACAGGGGCTGGGGCCAACGTCCTGACTTTC.

The genes are TRBV9 and TRBJ2-7; possibly TRBD1 for D (6 bases). V was clipped by 4 bases and J by 1 base, with 15 bases between them. The CDR3 has 15 residues. CDR1 is SGDLS and CDR2 is YYNGEE in the germline V gene. As DNA, the CDR3 is TGTGCCAGCAGCCCCACGGACAGTCTGTCCTACGAGCAGTACTTC. Its protein is CASSPTDSLSYEQYF.

This sequence joins TRBV28 and TRBJ1-4; 8 nucleotides align to TRBD1. V was pared by 6 bases and J by 0 bases, with 3 bases of the junction left unmatched. This CDR3 spans 15 amino acids. Germline V CDR1 and CDR2: MDHEN, SYDVKM. The CDR3 region is CASRTGDSTNEKLFF. The CDR3 region has the DNA TGTGCCAGCAGGACAGGGGATTCAACTAATGAAAAACTGTTTTTT.

V gene TRBV9 combines with J gene TRBJ2-7, with a weak D call TRBD1 (6 bases). CDR3 size: 15 residues. Germline V CDR1 and CDR2: SGDLS, YYNGEE. V gave up 4 bases and J gave up 0 bases, with 14 bases separating them. The CDR3 coding sequence is TGTGCCAGCAGCAGCCGGGACACAGGCTCCTACGAGCAGTACTTC. It encodes CASSSRDTGSYEQYF.

The CDR3 sequence is CASSLQGDTQYF. Here the CDR3 DNA reads TGTGCCAGCAGCCTCCAGGGAGATACGCAGTATTTT. V gene TRBV7-8 combines with J gene TRBJ2-3, with D maybe TRBD1 (5 bases). The length of the CDR3 is 12 residues. V shed 5 bases and J shed 5 bases, with 8 bases lying between them. CDR1 is SGHVS and CDR2 is FQNEAQ in the germline V gene.

The CDR3 protein is CASRTGDQPQHF. In nucleotides, the CDR3 is TGTGCCAGCAGGACAGGGGATCAGCCCCAGCATTTT. The J gene is TRBJ1-5, the V gene TRBV27, with 8 nucleotides matching TRBD1. CDR1 and CDR2 (germline): MNHEY, SMNVEV (reference sequence). The CDR3 length is 12 residues. V lost 6 bases, J lost 5 bases, and 0 bases stayed unmatched.